These 21 T cell receptor beta chains came from one sample sequenced in a study of blood T cell repertoires in COVID-19. Sequenced by immunoSEQ multiplex PCR; TCRdb stores in-frame clones only, minus some. The table has approximately 130,000 clones, just over 75% seen once. Material for sequencing was peripheral blood. Source of these receptors: a human donor in a cohort sampled during active COVID-19.

The V gene is TRBV5-1, the J gene TRBJ2-6, with TRBD2 as a possible D gene (5 bases). Per the germline V gene, CDR1 is SGHRS and CDR2 is YFSETQ. The CDR3 spans 16 residues. Trimming took off 1 base at V and 0 bases at J, with 8 bases between the two ends. The CDR3 here is CASSLRESSGANVLTF. The CDR3 nucleotides are TGCGCCAGCAGCTTGAGGGAGAGCTCTGGGGCCAACGTCCTGACTTTC.

The gene calls are TRBV20-1 and TRBJ2-7; D perhaps matches TRBD2 (5 bases). Trimming stripped 3 bases from V and 6 bases from J, with 18 bases between. The germline V gene encodes CDR1 DFQATT and CDR2 SNEGSKA (reference sequence). CDR3 length equals 14 residues. The CDR3 DNA reads TGCAGTGCTAGTTATCGGGTAATGGAGGTCGAGCAGTACTTC. Its protein product is CSASYRVMEVEQYF.

The V gene is TRBV6-5, the J gene TRBJ1-1, with a tentative D call TRBD1 (6 bases). Deletions cut 10 bases from V and 4 bases from J, with 22 bases between. Germline V lookup: CDR1 MNHEY, CDR2 SVGAGI. The CDR3 is made up of 15 amino acids. CDR3 sequence: CATTLGGEVGTEAFF. The CDR3 DNA sequence: TGTGCCACAACCCTAGGGGGGGAAGTGGGCACTGAAGCTTTCTTT.

This clone was counted a few times. The chain has TRBV2 and TRBJ1-1, with 7 bases that match TRBD1. Trimming cost V 6 bases and J 3 bases; bases outside gene matches: 13. There are 16 residues in the CDR3. CDR1 and CDR2 (germline): SNHLY, FYNNEI. In DNA, the CDR3 is TGTGCCAGCAGGCCCCCGGGACAGATCGGGTACACTGAAGCTTTCTTT. It encodes CASRPPGQIGYTEAFF.

The V and J genes are TRBV3-1 (or the pseudogene TRBV3-2) and TRBJ2-7; 8 positions match TRBD1. With V trimmed by 3 bases and J by 1 base, 5 bases remained unmatched. This CDR3 spans 15 amino acids. CDR1 and CDR2 from the germline V gene are LGHDT and YNNKEL (reference sequence). The CDR3 protein is CASSQSGTGSYEQYF. In DNA form, the CDR3 reads TGTGCCAGCAGCCAGTCCGGGACAGGTTCCTACGAGCAGTACTTC.

This clone came up once. This sequence joins TRBV2 and TRBJ1-6; the D gene is possibly TRBD1 (6 bases). The V and J ends lost 6 bases and 6 bases respectively, with 12 bases between them. CDR3 length equals 14 residues. Per the germline V gene, CDR1 is SNHLY and CDR2 is FYNNEI. CDR3 region: CASSFTGRNSPLHF. CDR3 in DNA: TGTGCCAGCAGCTTTACAGGGCGTAATTCACCCCTCCACTTT.

As DNA, the CDR3 is TGTGCCAGCAGCTTAGACACGAACTATGGCTACACCTTC. It yields the protein CASSLDTNYGYTF. The V and J genes are TRBV7-6 and TRBJ1-2, with D hard to call. Trimming removed 1 base at V and 2 bases at J, with 5 bases between. The CDR3 is 13 amino acids. Looked up from germline, CDR1 is SGHVS and CDR2 is FNYEAQ.

Here the CDR3 reads CAIRRAPGKETQYF. The DNA for the CDR3 is TGTGCCATCAGACGGGCCCCGGGGAAGGAGACCCAGTACTTC. V usage is TRBV10-3 and J usage is TRBJ2-5; tentative D call: TRBD2 (5 bases). The CDR3 has 14 residues. Trimming pared 6 bases from V and 5 bases from J, leaving 16 bases between. Looked up from germline, CDR1 is ENHRY and CDR2 is SYGVKD.

The chain recombines TRBV5-1 with TRBJ1-1; the match to TRBD1 covers 9 bases. This CDR3 contains 14 residues. Unmatched junction bases numbered 5, after V lost 3 bases and J lost 5 bases. Germline lookup yields CDR1 SGHRS and CDR2 YFSETQ. CDR3 DNA: TGCGCCAGCAGCTCGGGGACAGGGCGAACTGAAGCTTTCTTT. As protein: CASSSGTGRTEAFF.

The rearrangement joins TRBV28 to TRBJ2-3; 16 bases agree with TRBD2. The germline V gene has CDR1 MDHEN and CDR2 SYDVKM. The CDR3 runs 17 residues. V lost 6 bases and J lost 2; bases outside the gene matches: 5. The CDR3, as DNA: TGTGCCAGCAGGGGACTAGCGGGGGGGCCCTACACAGATACGCAGTATTTT. Translating gives CASRGLAGGPYTDTQYF.

The V call is TRBV7-9, the J call TRBJ2-1; 8 nucleotides agree with TRBD2. Trimming cost V 5 bases and J 8 bases; bases outside gene matches: 14. This CDR3 has 16 residues. The germline V gene has CDR1 SEHNR and CDR2 FQNEAQ (reference sequence). The CDR3 sequence is CASSETGGLNLYEQFF. The CDR3 DNA is TGTGCCAGCAGCGAAACGGGGGGGCTGAATCTTTATGAGCAGTTCTTC. The full variable domain, completed using reference TRBV7-9 and TRBJ2-1, is DTGVSQNPRHKITKRGQNVTFRCDPISEHNRLYWYRQTLGQGPEFLTYFQNEAQLEKSRLLSDRFSAERPKGSFSTLEIQRTEQGDSAMYLCASSETGGLNLYEQFFGPGTRLTVL.

CDR3 residues: CATSRDRGSPLHF. The DNA for the CDR3 is TGTGCCACCAGCAGGGACAGGGGATCACCCCTCCACTTT. The chain joins TRBV15 to TRBJ1-6; 9 positions agree with TRBD1. The CDR3 totals 13 residues. CDR1 LNHNV and CDR2 YYDKDF come from the germline V gene (reference sequence). V dropped 3 bases and J dropped 10; count of bases not matched to a gene: 1.

This sequence joins TRBV19 and TRBJ1-1; D is ambiguous. There are 13 residues in the CDR3. V was cut by 9 bases and J by 8 bases, with 19 bases left in between. Germline V gives CDR1 LNHDA, CDR2 SQIVND (reference sequence). The CDR3 sequence: CARKNGGAEEAFF. CDR3 DNA: TGTGCCAGAAAAAACGGTGGAGCGGAAGAAGCTTTCTTT.

This clone has more than one count but fewer than ten. The chain links TRBV4-1 to TRBJ1-2; D not certain. The germline V gene has CDR1 MGHRA and CDR2 YSYEKL. Between the trimmed V and J ends, which lost 3 bases and 4 bases, there was a span of 12 bases. CDR3 length: 14 residues. Written as DNA, the CDR3 is TGCGCCAGCAGCCAGACCTCCGAGGTCTATGGCTACACCTTC. This encodes CASSQTSEVYGYTF.

This chain uses TRBV5-1 with TRBJ2-1, with 7 bases lining up with TRBD1. There are 15 residues in the CDR3. With V trimmed by 0 bases and J by 4 bases, 4 bases remained unmatched. Germline values: CDR1 SGHRS, CDR2 YFSETQ. The CDR3 loop reads CASSLEGTDYNEQFF. In DNA, the CDR3 is TGCGCCAGCAGCTTGGAGGGGACAGATTACAATGAGCAGTTCTTC.

The chain combines TRBV14 with TRBJ2-7, with D possibly matching TRBD2 (5 bases). The CDR3 runs 14 residues. With 1 base removed from V and 7 bases from J, the gap between germline ends came to 14 bases. Germline CDR1 reads SGHDN; CDR2 reads FVKESK. CDR3 coding DNA: TGTGCCAGCAGCCAAGTCACTTCGAGGGTTGAGCAGTACTTC. Protein product: CASSQVTSRVEQYF.

The rearrangement joins TRBV15 to TRBJ1-4; the D is unclear. Germline-derived CDR1 and CDR2 are LNHNV and YYDKDF (reference sequence). The CDR3 is 13 residues long. Trimming pared 4 bases from V and 7 bases from J, leaving 10 bases between. The CDR3 DNA reads as TGTGCCACCAGCATCACCGAGGGTGAAAAACTGTTTTTT. Residues: CATSITEGEKLFF.

This clone is a singleton in its sample. This chain uses TRBV7-9 with TRBJ1-2; perhaps TRBD1 as D (6 bases). In germline, CDR1 is SEHNR, CDR2 FQNEAQ (reference sequence). This CDR3 spans 14 amino acids. V lost 5 bases, J lost 2 bases, and 12 bases lay in between. CDR3: CASSPTGQNYGYTF. The CDR3 DNA is TGTGCCAGCAGCCCCACAGGACAGAACTATGGCTACACCTTC.

A note on this clone: This sample also contains other DNA sequences that code for the same CDR3. The V and J genes are TRBV29-1 and TRBJ1-5; 8 nucleotides align to TRBD1. The CDR3 runs to 13 residues. Germline V gene data show CDR1 as SQVTM and CDR2 as ANQGSEA. Germline trimming cut 6 bases from V and 2 bases from J; bases unmatched to any gene: 3. The CDR3 here is CSVLTGGNQPQHF. The CDR3, as DNA: TGCAGCGTCCTGACAGGGGGCAATCAGCCCCAGCATTTT.

The genes are TRBV9 and TRBJ2-7; TRBD2 is a possible D gene (6 bases). The CDR3 consists of 15 residues. V lost 4 bases and J 3 bases, leaving 17 bases between the germline ends. The V gene's germline CDR1 is SGDLS and CDR2 YYNGEE. The CDR3 sequence: CASSPSAGPLYEQYF. The CDR3 coding sequence is TGTGCCAGCAGCCCGTCCGCGGGGCCTCTCTACGAGCAGTACTTC.

This clone has just one count. This sequence joins TRBV27 and TRBJ2-7, with D possibly being TRBD2 (6 bases). The CDR3 consists of 15 residues. The germline V gene encodes CDR1 MNHEY and CDR2 SMNVEV (reference sequence). V was cut by 0 bases and J by 0 bases, with 9 bases left in between. Here the CDR3 reads CASSLSGLISYEQYF. CDR3 coding DNA: TGTGCCAGCAGTTTATCGGGACTTATCTCCTACGAGCAGTACTTC.